This record looks at one T cell receptor (beta chain) sequence and its context. TCRdb reprocessed the RT-PCR reads with MiXCR, giving one entry per CDR3 protein. Here the sample spans more than 550,000 distinct CDR3 sequences, 12% to 15% being singletons. Germline V CDR1 and CDR2: MNHEY, SVGAGI. V shed 7 bases and J shed 3 bases, with 15 bases lying between them. This CDR3 is 14 amino acids long. This TCR was sampled from a female donor in good health, serving as a healthy control. Input material: memory CD4+ T cells from blood. This chain connects TRBV6-5 to TRBJ1-2; D is perhaps TRBD1 (5 bases). The CDR3 DNA reads as TGTGCCAGCAAACGGGCGAGCAGGGACTATGGCTACACCTTC. It translates to CASKRASRDYGYTF.